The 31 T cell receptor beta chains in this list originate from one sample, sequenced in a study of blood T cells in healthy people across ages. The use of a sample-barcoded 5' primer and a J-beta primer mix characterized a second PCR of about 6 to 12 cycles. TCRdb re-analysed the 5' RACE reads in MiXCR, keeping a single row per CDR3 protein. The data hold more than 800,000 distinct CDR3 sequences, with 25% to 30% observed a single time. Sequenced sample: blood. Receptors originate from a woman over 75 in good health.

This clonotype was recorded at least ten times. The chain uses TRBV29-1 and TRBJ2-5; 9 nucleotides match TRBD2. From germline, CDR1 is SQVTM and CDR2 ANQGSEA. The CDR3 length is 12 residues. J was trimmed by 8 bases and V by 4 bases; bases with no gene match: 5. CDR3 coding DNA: TGCAGCGTTGTCCTAGCGGGGCCTACCCAGTACTTC. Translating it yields CSVVLAGPTQYF.

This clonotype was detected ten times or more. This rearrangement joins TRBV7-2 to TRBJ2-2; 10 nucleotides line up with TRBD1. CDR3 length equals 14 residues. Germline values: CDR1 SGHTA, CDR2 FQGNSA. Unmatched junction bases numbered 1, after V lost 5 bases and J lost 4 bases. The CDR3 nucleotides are TGTGCCAGCAGCCGGGACAGGGGCACCGGGGAGCTGTTTTTT. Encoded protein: CASSRDRGTGELFF.

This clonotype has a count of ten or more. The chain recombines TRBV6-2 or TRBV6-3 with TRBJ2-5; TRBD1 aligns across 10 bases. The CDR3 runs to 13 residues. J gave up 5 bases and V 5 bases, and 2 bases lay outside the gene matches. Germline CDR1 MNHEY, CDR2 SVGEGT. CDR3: CASSDRGQETQYF. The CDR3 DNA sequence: TGTGCCAGCAGTGACAGGGGGCAGGAGACCCAGTACTTC.

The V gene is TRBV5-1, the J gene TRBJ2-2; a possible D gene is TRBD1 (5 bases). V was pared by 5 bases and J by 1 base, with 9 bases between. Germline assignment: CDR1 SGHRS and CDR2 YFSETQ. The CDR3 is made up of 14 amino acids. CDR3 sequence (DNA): TGCGCCAGCAGGGTTGGACAGAACACCGGGGAGCTGTTTTTT. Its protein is CASRVGQNTGELFF.

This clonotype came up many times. CDR3 coding DNA: TGTGCCAGCAGCTTAACGGCGGGGACAGGCGGCAGCGAGACCCAGTACTTC. It translates to CASSLTAGTGGSETQYF. V gene TRBV11-2 combines with J gene TRBJ2-5; 8 nucleotides match TRBD1. V lost 2 bases to trimming and J lost 5 bases; unmatched junction nucleotides: 13. Per the germline V gene, CDR1 is SGHAT and CDR2 is FQNNGV. This CDR3 contains 17 residues.

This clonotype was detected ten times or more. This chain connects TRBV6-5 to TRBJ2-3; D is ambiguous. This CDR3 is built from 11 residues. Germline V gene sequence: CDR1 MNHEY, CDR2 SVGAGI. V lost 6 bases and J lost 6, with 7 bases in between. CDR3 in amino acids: CASRALDTQYF. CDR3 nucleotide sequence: TGTGCCAGCAGGGCCCTGGATACGCAGTATTTT.

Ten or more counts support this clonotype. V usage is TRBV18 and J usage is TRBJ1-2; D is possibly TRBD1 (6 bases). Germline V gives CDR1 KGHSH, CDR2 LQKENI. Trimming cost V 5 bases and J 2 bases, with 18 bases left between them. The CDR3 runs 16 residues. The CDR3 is CASSSLQGETNYGYTF. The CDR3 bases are TGTGCCAGCTCATCACTACAGGGAGAGACCAACTATGGCTACACCTTC.

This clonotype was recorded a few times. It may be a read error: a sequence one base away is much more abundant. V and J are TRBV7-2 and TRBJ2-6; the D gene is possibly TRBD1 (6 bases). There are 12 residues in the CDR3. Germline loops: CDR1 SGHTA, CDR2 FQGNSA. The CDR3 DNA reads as TGTGCCAGCAGGAGGGGGACCAACGTCCGGACTTTC. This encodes CASRRGTNVRTF. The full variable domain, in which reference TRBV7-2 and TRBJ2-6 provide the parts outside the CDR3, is GAGVSQSPSNKVTEKGKDVELRCDPISGHTALYWYRQSLGQGLEFLIYFQGNSAPDKSGLPSDRFSAERTGGSVSTLTIQRTQQEDSAVYLCASRRGTNVRTFGAGSRLTVL.

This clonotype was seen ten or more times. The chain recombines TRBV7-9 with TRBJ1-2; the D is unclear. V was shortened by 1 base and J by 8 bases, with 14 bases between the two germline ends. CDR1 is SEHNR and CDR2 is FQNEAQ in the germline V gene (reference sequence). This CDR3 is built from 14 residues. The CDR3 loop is CASSLGVQAGGYTF. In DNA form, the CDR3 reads TGTGCCAGCAGCTTAGGAGTTCAGGCAGGAGGCTACACCTTC. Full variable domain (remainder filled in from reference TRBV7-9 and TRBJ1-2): DTGVSQNPRHKITKRGQNVTFRCDPISEHNRLYWYRQTLGQGPEFLTYFQNEAQLEKSRLLSDRFSAERPKGSFSTLEIQRTEQGDSAMYLCASSLGVQAGGYTFGSGTRLTVV.

CDR3 sequence: CSVLDRGLRTTDTQYF. The CDR3 nucleotides read TGCAGTGTTCTCGACAGGGGGCTTCGAACCACAGATACGCAGTATTTT. The chain combines TRBV20-1 with TRBJ2-3, with 10 bases fitting TRBD1. CDR3 size: 16 residues. The V gene's germline CDR1 is DFQATT and CDR2 SNEGSKA (reference sequence). J was trimmed by 2 bases and V by 7 bases; bases with no gene match: 12.

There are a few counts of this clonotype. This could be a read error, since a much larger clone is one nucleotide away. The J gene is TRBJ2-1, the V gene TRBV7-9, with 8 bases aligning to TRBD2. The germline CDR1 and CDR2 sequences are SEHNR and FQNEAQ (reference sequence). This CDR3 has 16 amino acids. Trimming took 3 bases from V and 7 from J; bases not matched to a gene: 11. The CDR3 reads CASSLMSGGFRNEQFF. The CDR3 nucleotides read TGTGCCAGCAGCTTGATGAGCGGGGGATTCCGGAATGAGCAGTTCTTC.

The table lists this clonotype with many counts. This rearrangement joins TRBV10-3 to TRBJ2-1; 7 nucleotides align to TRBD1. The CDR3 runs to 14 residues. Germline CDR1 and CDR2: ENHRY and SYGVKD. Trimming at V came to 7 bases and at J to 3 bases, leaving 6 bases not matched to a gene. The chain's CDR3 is CAIKGAGGYNEQFF. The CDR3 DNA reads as TGTGCCATCAAGGGGGCAGGGGGCTACAATGAGCAGTTCTTC.

The CDR3 spells CSAQTDHNQPQHF. The CDR3 region has the DNA TGCAGTGCCCAGACAGACCACAATCAGCCCCAGCATTTT. The rearrangement links TRBV20-1 to TRBJ1-5; D might be TRBD1 (5 bases). CDR3 length: 13 residues. Germline V gives CDR1 DFQATT, CDR2 SNEGSKA (reference sequence). V lost 6 bases to trimming and J lost 3 bases, with 12 bases between them.

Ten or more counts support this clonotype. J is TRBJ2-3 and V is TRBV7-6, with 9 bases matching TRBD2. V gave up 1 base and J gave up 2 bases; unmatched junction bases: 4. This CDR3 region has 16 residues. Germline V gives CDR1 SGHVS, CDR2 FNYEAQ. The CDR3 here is CASSLVASGDTDTQYF. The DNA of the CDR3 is TGTGCCAGCAGCTTAGTGGCTAGCGGGGACACAGATACGCAGTATTTT.

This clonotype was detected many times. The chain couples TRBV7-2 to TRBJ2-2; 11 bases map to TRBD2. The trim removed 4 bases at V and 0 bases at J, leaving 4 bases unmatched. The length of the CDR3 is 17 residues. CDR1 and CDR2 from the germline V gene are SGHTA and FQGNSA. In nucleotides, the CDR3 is TGTGCCAGCAGCTCAAGACTAGCGGGATCGAACACCGGGGAGCTGTTTTTT. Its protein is CASSSRLAGSNTGELFF.

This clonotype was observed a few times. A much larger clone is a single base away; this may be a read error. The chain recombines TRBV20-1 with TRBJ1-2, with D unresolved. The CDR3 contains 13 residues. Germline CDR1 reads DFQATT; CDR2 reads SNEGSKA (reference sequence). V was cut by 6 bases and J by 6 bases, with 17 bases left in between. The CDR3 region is CSAPSWGCDGYTF. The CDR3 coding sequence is TGCAGTGCCCCAAGTTGGGGATGCGATGGCTACACCTTC.

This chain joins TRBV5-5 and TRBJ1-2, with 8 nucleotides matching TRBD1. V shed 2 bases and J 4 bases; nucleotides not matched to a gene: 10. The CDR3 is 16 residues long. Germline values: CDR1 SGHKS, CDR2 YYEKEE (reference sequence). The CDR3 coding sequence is TGTGCCAGCAGCTTACCGCAGGGACAGGTATCCTATGGCTACACCTTC. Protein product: CASSLPQGQVSYGYTF.

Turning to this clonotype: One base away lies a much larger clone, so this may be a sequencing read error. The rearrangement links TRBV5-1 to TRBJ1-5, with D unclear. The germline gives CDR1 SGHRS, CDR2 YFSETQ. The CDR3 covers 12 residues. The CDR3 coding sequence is TGCGCCAGCAGCTTGGTTAATCGGCCCCAGCATTTT. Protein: CASSLVNRPQHF.

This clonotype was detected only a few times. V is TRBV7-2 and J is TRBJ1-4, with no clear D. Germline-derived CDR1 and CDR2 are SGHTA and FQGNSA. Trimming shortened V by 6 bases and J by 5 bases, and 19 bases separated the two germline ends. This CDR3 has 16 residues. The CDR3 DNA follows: TGTGCCAGCAGTCATCGACCTAAGGTCAGCAATGAAAAACTGTTTTTT. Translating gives CASSHRPKVSNEKLFF.

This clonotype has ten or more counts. This CDR3 reads CASSLGAPRDGYTF. CDR3 DNA: TGTGCCAGCAGCTTAGGCGCTCCCAGGGATGGCTACACCTTC. V gene TRBV13 combines with J gene TRBJ1-2, with D tentatively TRBD1 (5 bases). Trimming removed 0 bases at V and 6 bases at J, with 11 bases between. In germline, CDR1 is PRHDT, CDR2 FYEKMQ (reference sequence). The length of the CDR3 is 14 residues.

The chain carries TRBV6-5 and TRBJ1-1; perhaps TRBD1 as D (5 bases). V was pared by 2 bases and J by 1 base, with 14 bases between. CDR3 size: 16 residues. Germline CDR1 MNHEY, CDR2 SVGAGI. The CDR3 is CASSYASGAGNTEAFF. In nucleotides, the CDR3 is TGTGCCAGCAGTTACGCATCTGGGGCAGGGAACACTGAAGCTTTCTTT.

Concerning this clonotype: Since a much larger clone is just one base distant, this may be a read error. The CDR3 sequence is CDSSLGSGGMYEQYF. The DNA of the CDR3 is TGTGACAGCAGCTTAGGTAGCGGGGGGATGTACGAGCAGTACTTC. The genes are TRBV7-2 and TRBJ2-7; 10 bases align to TRBD2. CDR1 and CDR2 (germline): SGHTA, FQGNSA. The CDR3 has 15 amino acids.

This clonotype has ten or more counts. DNA for the CDR3: TGCAGTGCCCCTGCCATGTTTAGCACAGATACGCAGTATTTT. It encodes CSAPAMFSTDTQYF. The chain uses TRBV20-1 and TRBJ2-3, with D unclear. Trimming cost V 6 bases and J 0 bases, with 13 bases left between them. Germline V CDR1 and CDR2: DFQATT, SNEGSKA (reference sequence). The CDR3 covers 14 residues.

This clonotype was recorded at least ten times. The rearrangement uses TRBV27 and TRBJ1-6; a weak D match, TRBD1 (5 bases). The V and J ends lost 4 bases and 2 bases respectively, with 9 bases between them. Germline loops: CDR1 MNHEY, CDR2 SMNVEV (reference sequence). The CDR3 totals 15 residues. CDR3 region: CASSYRITYNSPLHF. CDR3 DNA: TGTGCCAGCAGTTACAGGATTACCTATAATTCACCCCTCCACTTT.

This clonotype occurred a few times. The CDR3 coding sequence is TGTGCTAGCGGGAGATCCGACACCGGGGAGCTGTTTTTT. Its protein product is CASGRSDTGELFF. The chain has TRBV7-7 and TRBJ2-2; the match to TRBD2 covers 9 bases. Germline V gene sequence: CDR1 SSHAT, CDR2 FNYEAQ (reference sequence). There are 13 residues in the CDR3.

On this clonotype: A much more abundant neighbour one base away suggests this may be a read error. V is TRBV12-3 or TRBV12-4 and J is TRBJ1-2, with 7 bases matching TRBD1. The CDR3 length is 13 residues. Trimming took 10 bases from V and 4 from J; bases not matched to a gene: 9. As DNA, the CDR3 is TGTGCCACAGACAGACAGGGAGGCTATGGCTACACCTTC. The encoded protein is CATDRQGGYGYTF.

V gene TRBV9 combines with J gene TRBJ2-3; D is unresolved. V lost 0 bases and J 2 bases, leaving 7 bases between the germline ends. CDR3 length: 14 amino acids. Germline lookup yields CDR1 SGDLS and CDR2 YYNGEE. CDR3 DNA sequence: TGTGCCAGCAGCGTAGGTGGGAACACAGATACGCAGTATTTT. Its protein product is CASSVGGNTDTQYF.

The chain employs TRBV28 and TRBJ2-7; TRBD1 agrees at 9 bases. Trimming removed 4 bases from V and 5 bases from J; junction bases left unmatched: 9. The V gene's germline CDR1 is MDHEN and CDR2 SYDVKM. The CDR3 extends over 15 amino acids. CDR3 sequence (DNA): TGTGCCAGCAGTTCTGCCGGGACAGGGACCCACGAGCAGTACTTC. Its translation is CASSSAGTGTHEQYF.

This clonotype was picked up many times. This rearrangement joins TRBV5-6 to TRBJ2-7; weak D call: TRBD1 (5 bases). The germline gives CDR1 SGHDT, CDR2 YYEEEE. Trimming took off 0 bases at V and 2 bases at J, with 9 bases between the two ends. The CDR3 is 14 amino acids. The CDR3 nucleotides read TGTGCCAGCAGCTTGGTAGACAGACCCTACGAGCAGTACTTC. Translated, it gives CASSLVDRPYEQYF.

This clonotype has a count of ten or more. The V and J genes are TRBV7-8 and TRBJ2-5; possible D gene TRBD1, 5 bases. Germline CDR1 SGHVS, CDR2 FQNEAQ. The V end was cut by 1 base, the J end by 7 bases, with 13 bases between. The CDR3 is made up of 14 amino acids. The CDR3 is CASSLGQLLVTQYF. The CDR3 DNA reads TGTGCCAGCAGCTTAGGACAGCTTCTTGTGACCCAGTACTTC.

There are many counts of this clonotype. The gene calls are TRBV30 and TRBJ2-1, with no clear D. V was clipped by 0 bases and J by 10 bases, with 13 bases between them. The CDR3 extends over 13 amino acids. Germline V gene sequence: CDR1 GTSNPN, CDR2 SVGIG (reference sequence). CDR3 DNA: TGTGCCTGGAGTGTGCGTCCTAACGAGGAGCAGTTCTTC. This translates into CAWSVRPNEEQFF. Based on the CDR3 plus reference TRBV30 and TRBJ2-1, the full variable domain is SQTIHQWPATLVQPVGSPLSLECTVEGTSNPNLYWYRQAAGRGLQLLFYSVGIGQISSEVPQNLSASRPQDRQFILSSKKLLLSDSGFYLCAWSVRPNEEQFFGPGTRLTVL.